A single sample is the source of the 11 T cell receptor beta chains below, sequenced in a study of T-cell memory formation after mild COVID-19. TCRdb reprocessed the 5' RACE reads with MiXCR, giving one entry per CDR3 protein. The sample carries more than 150,000 distinct CDR3 sequences, about 18% recorded once. The sample comprised PBMCs or a T cell subset sorted from them (not recorded which). These receptors originate from a man aged 18 to 29 who had mild COVID-19 (a few samples of this study predate the infection). Cell type and time point are not known.

This clonotype was detected a few times. J is TRBJ1-5 and V is TRBV7-9, with D perhaps TRBD1 (5 bases). This CDR3 is built from 15 residues. V was trimmed by 2 bases and J by 5 bases, leaving 13 bases between them. CDR1 is SEHNR and CDR2 is FQNEAQ in the germline V gene (reference sequence). CDR3 DNA: TGTGCCAGCAGCTTATCGGCAGGGACCCATCAGCCCCAGCATTTT. Its translation is CASSLSAGTHQPQHF.

The chain recombines TRBV5-1 with TRBJ2-2; TRBD2 agrees at 7 bases. Per germline, CDR1 SGHRS and CDR2 YFSETQ. The CDR3 extends over 15 amino acids. Losses at the gene ends were 5 bases for V and 2 bases for J; bases not matched to a gene: 6. CDR3 residues: CASRLSGTNTGELFF. CDR3 DNA: TGCGCCAGCAGGTTAAGCGGGACTAACACCGGGGAGCTGTTTTTT.

The rearrangement links TRBV6-2 or TRBV6-3 to TRBJ1-5; TRBD1 matches 11 bases. The CDR3 runs to 14 residues. Germline lookup yields CDR1 MNHEY and CDR2 SVGEGT. With 6 bases clipped from V and 6 bases from J, the junction kept 4 bases outside the gene matches. This CDR3 is CASRDRGLGQPQHF. The CDR3 DNA is TGTGCCAGCAGGGACAGGGGGCTCGGTCAGCCCCAGCATTTT.

The chain carries TRBV20-1 and TRBJ1-4, with 8 bases identical to TRBD1. V was clipped by 3 bases and J by 6 bases; unmatched bases: 12. Per germline, CDR1 DFQATT and CDR2 SNEGSKA (reference sequence). The CDR3 runs 16 residues. In DNA form, the CDR3 reads TGCAGTGCTAGGGATGATCATGGGACAGGCGATGAAAAACTGTTTTTT. This translates into CSARDDHGTGDEKLFF.

About this clonotype itself: At one of its ends the junction is not consistent with the germline gene, which may arise from a read error. The CDR3 reads CASSQGPTGVF. The DNA of the CDR3 is TGTGCCAGCAGCCAGGGGCCGACAGGGGTATTT. The chain employs TRBV6-2 or TRBV6-3 and TRBJ1-1; TRBD1 matches 8 bases. There are 11 residues in the CDR3. Germline-derived CDR1 and CDR2 are MNHEY and SVGEGT.

This chain links TRBV24-1 with TRBJ2-5, with D tentatively TRBD1 (6 bases). CDR3 length: 13 amino acids. The germline V gene has CDR1 KGHDR and CDR2 SFDVKD. Trimming removed 5 bases from V and 5 bases from J, with 11 bases in between. Here the CDR3 DNA reads TGTGCCACCAGTGTAGGGGGTAGGGAGACCCAGTACTTC. It translates to CATSVGGRETQYF.

This chain uses TRBV23-1 with TRBJ1-5; D gene unclear. TRBV23-1 is an ORF, with its function uncertain. V lost 3 bases, J lost 0 bases, and 21 bases lay in between. The CDR3 extends over 19 amino acids. DNA for the CDR3: TGCGCCAGCAGTCATTCCGAGGGCGAAGGAGAGTATAGCAATCAGCCCCAGCATTTT. Amino acid sequence: CASSHSEGEGEYSNQPQHF.

The chain has TRBV5-1 and TRBJ1-5; no firm D call. The CDR3 covers 15 residues. Germline values: CDR1 SGHRS, CDR2 YFSETQ. Trimming took 0 bases from V and 5 from J, leaving 12 bases between them. As DNA, the CDR3 is TGCGCCAGCAGCTTGGAAGGACGCAGCGATCAGCCCCAGCATTTT. It yields the protein CASSLEGRSDQPQHF.

This clonotype showed up just a few times. The V call is TRBV6-1, the J call TRBJ2-7, with unresolved D. The V and J ends lost 5 bases and 4 bases respectively, with 15 bases between them. Germline V gene sequence: CDR1 MNHNS, CDR2 SASEGT. The length of the CDR3 is 14 residues. CDR3 coding DNA: TGTGCCAGCAGTCCCCAGACACTAATTTACGAGCAGTACGTC. Translated: CASSPQTLIYEQYV.

This chain uses TRBV12-3 or TRBV12-4 with TRBJ1-5; a weak D match, TRBD1 (5 bases). The CDR3 spans 15 residues. V was pared by 6 bases and J by 7 bases, with 19 bases between. This CDR3 reads CASSPREQGGQPQHF. As DNA, the CDR3 is TGTGCCAGCAGCCCCCGGGAGCAGGGAGGGCAGCCCCAGCATTTT.

The chain uses TRBV6-5 and TRBJ1-2; D remains ambiguous. The V gene lost 0 bases and the J gene lost 3 bases, with 5 bases spanning the gap. CDR1 MNHEY and CDR2 SVGAGI come from the germline V gene. This CDR3 comprises 13 residues. DNA for the CDR3: TGTGCCAGCAGTTACTCGGCCCACTATGGCTACACCTTC. Protein: CASSYSAHYGYTF.